The T cell receptor beta chain under discussion was sequenced for a study of CD8+ T cells in alopecia areata (dated by TCRdb to about 2018). About the study as a whole: Treated patients were enrolled in an open-label pilot trial of oral tofacitinib, 5 to 10 mg twice daily, for moderate-to-severe alopecia areata. Amplification of TCRbeta CDR3 regions was done by immunoSEQ multiplex PCR using 35 Vbeta forward primers and 13 Jbeta reverse primers. High-throughput TCRbeta sequencing was used to examine T cell clonal expansion in alopecia areata in both the C3H/HeJ mouse model and human patients. Biopsies were taken from tofacitinib-treated patients at baseline and at 4 and 24 weeks of treatment, and a later scalp biopsy was taken in several of the tofacitinib-treated patients. In treated patients, disease severity was measured using the SALT score, which gives the percentage of scalp surface area affected. Scalp clonality was compared across normal scalp (n=4), patchy alopecia areata scalp (n=8), and alopecia totalis/universalis scalp (n=8). In humans, TCRbeta sequencing was performed on scalp tissue and on sorted CD4+ and CD8+ peripheral blood T cells from healthy controls and from patients with patchy or totalis/universalis alopecia areata. Patients stayed on tofacitinib for 6 to 18 months and then had 6 months of follow-up off drug so that delayed response and recurrence could be assessed. RNA was extracted with the PAXgene miRNA kit for fixed scalp, the miRNeasy kit for PBMCs, and the RNeasy kit for mouse skin. What the work shows at the level of the full study, not this receptor alone: TCR sequences shared between patients were less clear than in mice, possibly partly because of HLA diversity in the patient population. During tofacitinib treatment, many expanded lesional clones remained in scalp and blood, and this persistence may partly explain relapse after treatment is stopped. Because the treated cohort was small and had only one nonresponder, larger studies are needed to examine links between baseline CD8+ expansion and response. Unlike mouse skin, where gammadelta T cells dominate, normal human skin contains resident alphabeta T cells that get sequenced too, which complicates analysis of the scalp TCR repertoire. Lesional scalp, especially in alopecia totalis/universalis, showed higher clonality and more expanded CD8+ clones than normal scalp, suggesting antigenic drive. Tofacitinib significantly decreased scalp clonality and the number of expanded CD8+ clones among the top 100 scalp clones.

In light of the paper, this sample's time point label describes: 24 weeks on oral tofacitinib. The treatment or condition label on this specimen signifies: oral pan-JAK inhibitor, 5-10 mg twice daily. Lesional scalp punch biopsies and peripheral blood were collected from alopecia areata patients. PBMCs were separated by density centrifugation and stained for CD3, CD4 and CD8, after which CD4+ and CD8+ T cells were sorted on a FACSAria. This clone turned up a few times. No cognate antigen has been identified for it. It has no much larger one-base neighbor in the sample; base qualities were not kept. Libraries were constructed by the immunoSEQ multiplex PCR assay. To provide template for TCR sequencing, every sample had RNA extracted and reverse transcribed into cDNA. SuperScript III was used for first-strand cDNA synthesis, primed with a 2:1 mix of oligo-dT and random hexamers. A synthetic immune receptor repertoire was used to assess amplification bias, and residual bias was removed computationally. Per the source publication's procedure: After raw reads were preprocessed to remove errors, the CDR3 was defined following IMGT conventions as running from the conserved cysteine to phenylalanine. Clonality was calculated as 1 minus Shannon entropy normalized by log2 of the number of productive unique TCRs. CD4 or CD8 identity of scalp clones was inferred by cross-referencing scalp TCRbeta sequences with sorted blood CD4 and CD8 repertoires. The source is immuneACCESS, and TCRdb retained only in-frame sequences with V and J called. Part of the clones is not carried over; for the studies checked, unresolved V genes explain less than half of this, and the remainder is unexplained. Clonal size and the V and J genes are those of that table, whereas D and trimming came from the DNA. A total of approximately 300,000 clones appear in this sample, 55% to 75% of them only once. The biggest ten clones account for under 2% of the sample.

The germline V gene yields MNHNS for CDR1 and SASEGT for CDR2. The CDR3 starts with the cysteine, ends with the phenylalanine, and has 15 residues. CDR3 DNA only is kept here, 45 bases in frame from base 1. Cut back by 2 bases and 4 bases, the V and J ends lie 14 bases apart. The material sequenced was CD4+ T cells sorted from blood, taken at week 24, from a patient treated with tofacitinib. The sequence is built from TRBV6-1 and TRBJ1-2, with the D gene call left open. The TCR originated in a human donor with alopecia areata. The CDR3 protein is CASSELRVSLYGYTF. At the DNA level, the sequence is TGTGCCAGCAGTGAACTCCGGGTCTCCCTCTATGGCTACACCTTC.